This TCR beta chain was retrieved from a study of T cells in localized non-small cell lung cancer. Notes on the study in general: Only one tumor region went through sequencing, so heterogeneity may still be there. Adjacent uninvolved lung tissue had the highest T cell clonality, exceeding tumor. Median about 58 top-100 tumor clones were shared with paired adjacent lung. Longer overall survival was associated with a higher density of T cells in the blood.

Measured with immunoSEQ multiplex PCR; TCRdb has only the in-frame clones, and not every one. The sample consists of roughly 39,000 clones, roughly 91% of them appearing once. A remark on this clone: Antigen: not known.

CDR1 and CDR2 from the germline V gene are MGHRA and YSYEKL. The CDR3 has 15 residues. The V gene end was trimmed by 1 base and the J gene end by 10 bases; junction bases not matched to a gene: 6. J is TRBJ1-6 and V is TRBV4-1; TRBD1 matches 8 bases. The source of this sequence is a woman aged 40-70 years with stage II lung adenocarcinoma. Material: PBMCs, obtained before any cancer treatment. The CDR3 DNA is TGCGCCAGCAGCCAAGGGACAGGGACCGACTCACCCCTCCACTTT. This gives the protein CASSQGTGTDSPLHF.